The rows below give T cell receptor beta chains drawn from one sample of a study of memory CD4+ T cells and cytomegalovirus serostatus. The method was immunoSEQ multiplex PCR; TCRdb's version includes in-frame clones alone and lacks a portion of them. Of about 53,000 clones listed, about 81% are singletons. Sequenced sample: memory CD4+ T cells from blood. The receptors stem from an adult in good health and CMV-seronegative. Each CDR3 is given with its conserved first and last residue. The D gene is left open where the match is weak. Size values are once, few and many counts, or a class for expanded clones, and some rows have none.

J,V,D,size,CDR3,DNA
TRBJ1-1,TRBV7-2,-,-,CASSVDTNTEAFF,TGTGCCAGCAGCGTGGACACCAACACTGAAGCTTTCTTT
TRBJ2-1,TRBV18,TRBD2,-,CASSPQGLAGREQFF,TGTGCCAGCTCACCGCAGGGGCTAGCGGGAAGAGAGCAGTTCTTC
TRBJ2-3,TRBV11-3,-,-,CASSLQESDTQYF,TGTGCCAGCAGCCTCCAAGAGTCAGATACGCAGTATTTT
TRBJ2-7,TRBV6-6,TRBD2,once,CASSALGLAGVNEQYF,TGTGCCAGCAGCGCACTCGGACTAGCGGGAGTTAACGAGCAGTACTTC
TRBJ1-1,TRBV27,-,-,CASSLRRSTEAFF,TGTGCCAGCAGTTTGAGGCGATCCACTGAAGCTTTCTTT
TRBJ2-3,TRBV11-3,TRBD2,-,CASSRTSGSVTDTQYF,TGTGCCAGCAGCCGGACTAGCGGGAGTGTTACAGATACGCAGTATTTT
TRBJ2-7,TRBV7-9,-,-,CASSLVGSGSYEQYF,TGTGCCAGCAGCTTAGTGGGGTCGGGGTCCTACGAGCAGTACTTC
TRBJ1-1,TRBV9,TRBD1,many,CASSAKQGIQDEAFF,TGTGCCAGCAGCGCCAAACAGGGGATCCAGGATGAAGCTTTCTTT
TRBJ2-1,TRBV6-1,TRBD1,once,CATFGGTGAYNEQFF,TGTGCCACCTTTGGAGGGACAGGAGCCTACAATGAGCAGTTCTTC
TRBJ1-3,TRBV11-2,-,few,CASSGISGNTIYF,TGTGCCAGCTCGGGTATTTCTGGAAACACCATATATTTT
TRBJ1-5,TRBV7-6,-,few,CASSLGFNQPQHF,TGTGCCAGCAGCTTAGGCTTCAATCAGCCCCAGCATTTT
TRBJ2-1,TRBV15,TRBD2,-,CATSRKAGGSYNEQFF,TGTGCCACCAGCAGGAAGGCGGGAGGCTCCTACAATGAGCAGTTCTTC
TRBJ1-1,TRBV5-1,-,-,CASSSGGTVNTEAFF,TGCGCCAGCAGCTCGGGAGGGACGGTGAACACTGAAGCTTTCTTT
TRBJ1-2,TRBV29-1,-,few,CSLNLPKGNGYGYTF,TGCAGCCTCAACCTCCCTAAGGGGAACGGATATGGCTACACCTTC
TRBJ1-2,TRBV30,-,-,CAWSPTATYGYTF,TGTGCCTGGAGTCCCACAGCGACATATGGCTACACCTTC
TRBJ2-3,TRBV28,-,few,CASSFIGERDTDTQYF,TGTGCCAGCAGTTTCATCGGGGAAAGGGATACAGATACGCAGTATTTT
TRBJ1-2,TRBV2,-,few,CASSVDSSSGGYTF,TGTGCCAGCAGTGTGGACAGTTCCTCGGGTGGCTACACCTTC
TRBJ2-5,TRBV4-2,TRBD2,-,CASSQDPSGRAGETQYF,TGTGCCAGCAGCCAAGACCCTAGCGGGAGGGCCGGAGAGACCCAGTACTTC
TRBJ2-3,TRBV7-8,TRBD1,-,CASSLGPGGADTQYF,TGTGCCAGCAGCTTAGGGCCAGGGGGAGCAGATACGCAGTATTTT
TRBJ2-3,TRBV6-6,-,once,CASRLLRSSTDTQYF,TGTGCCAGCAGACTTCTTAGGTCCAGCACAGATACGCAGTATTTT
TRBJ2-7,TRBV18,-,-,CASSPGRIHEQYF,TGTGCCAGCTCACCAGGGAGGATCCACGAGCAGTACTTC
TRBJ2-3,TRBV5-6,-,-,CASSLVSNTDTQYF,TGTGCCAGCAGCTTGGTGTCCAACACAGATACGCAGTATTTT
TRBJ1-5,TRBV7-2,-,-,CASSLMRGDGNQPQHF,TGTGCCAGCAGCTTAATGCGCGGGGATGGCAATCAGCCCCAGCATTTT
TRBJ1-1,TRBV19,TRBD1,once,CASSNRGGTEAFF,TGTGCCAGTAGTAACAGGGGTGGCACTGAAGCTTTCTTT
TRBJ2-7,TRBV5-5,TRBD1,once,CASSNDRGRDEQYF,TGTGCCAGCAGCAATGACAGGGGTCGTGACGAGCAGTACTTC
TRBJ1-1,TRBV27,-,-,CASSLRAANTEAFF,TGTGCCAGCAGTTTAAGAGCAGCCAACACTGAAGCTTTCTTT
TRBJ2-2,TRBV2,-,-,CASSEGRVTGELFF,TGTGCCAGCAGTGAGGGCAGGGTCACCGGGGAGCTGTTTTTT
TRBJ1-1,TRBV4-3,-,-,CASSHLGGHLNSEAFF,TGCGCCAGCAGCCACCTTGGCGGACACCTTAATAGTGAAGCTTTCTTT